This T cell receptor beta chain appears in the sequencing data of a study of T-cell reconstitution after alpha-beta-depleted transplantation in children. About this clonotype: Its antigen is undetermined.

Points from the study as a whole: About two months after transplant, alpha-beta T cells reportedly came from several hundred expanded graft clones. Among T cells one year after transplant, newly produced cells accounted for most counts and diversity.

The authors prepared the TCRbeta library with unique molecular identifiers. TCRdb analysed the PCR reads with MiXCR anew, one entry per CDR3 protein. Of about 190,000 distinct CDR3 sequences listed, approximately 12% were seen once; the top ten hold under 15%. V lost 10 bases and J lost 5; bases outside the gene matches: 10. The germline CDR1 and CDR2 sequences are LNHDA and SQIVND (reference sequence). The CDR3 loop spans 14 amino acids. This chain uses TRBV19 with TRBJ2-4, with 8 bases aligning to TRBD1. The sample here was PBMCs, taken before TCRalphabeta/CD19-depleted stem cell transplant. The source is a boy between 2 and 10 years old with acute myeloid leukemia, due to receive a stem cell transplant. CDR3 DNA: TGTGCCACCACCTCGGGACAGGCGGAAAACATTCAGTACTTC. As protein: CATTSGQAENIQYF.